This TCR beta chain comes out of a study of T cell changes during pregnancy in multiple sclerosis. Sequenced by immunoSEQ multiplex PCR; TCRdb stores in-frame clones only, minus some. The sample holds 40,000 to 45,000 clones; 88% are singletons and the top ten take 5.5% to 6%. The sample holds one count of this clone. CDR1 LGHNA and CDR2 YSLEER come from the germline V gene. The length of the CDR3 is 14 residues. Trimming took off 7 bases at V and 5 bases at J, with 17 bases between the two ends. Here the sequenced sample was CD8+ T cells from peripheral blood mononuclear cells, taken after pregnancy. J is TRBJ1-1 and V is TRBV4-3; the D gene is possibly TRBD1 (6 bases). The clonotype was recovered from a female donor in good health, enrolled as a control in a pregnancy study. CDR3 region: CASTPTGRSTEAFF. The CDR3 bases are TGCGCCAGCACCCCCACAGGGAGAAGTACTGAAGCTTTCTTT.